The next 27 T cell receptor beta chains were all read from a single sample in a study of blood T cells in healthy people across ages. Combining a sample-barcoded 5' primer with a J-beta primer mix, a second PCR ran for about 7 to 12 cycles. TCRdb reanalysed the 5' RACE reads using MiXCR and keeps one entry per CDR3 protein. The sample includes some 780,000 distinct CDR3 sequences, just over 55% of them seen just once. Sequencing used blood. The receptors shown here come from a man in his forties in good health.

The chain employs TRBV6-6 and TRBJ2-7; D is uncertain. V was pared by 5 bases and J by 3 bases, with 14 bases between. Germline assignment: CDR1 MNHNY and CDR2 SVGAGI (reference sequence). CDR3 length: 14 residues. This CDR3 is CASSPSAPGYEQYF. The CDR3, as DNA: TGTGCCAGCAGTCCTTCGGCGCCTGGCTACGAGCAGTACTTC.

This sequence joins TRBV12-3 or TRBV12-4 and TRBJ1-5; D is ambiguous. The V end was cut by 2 bases, the J end by 7 bases, with 9 bases between. This CDR3 is 13 amino acids long. CDR3 nucleotide sequence: TGTGCCAGCAGTTTAACCCCGGAGCAGCCCCAGCATTTT. Encoded protein: CASSLTPEQPQHF.

This chain links TRBV20-1 with TRBJ1-5, with TRBD1 identical over 12 bases. Germline-derived CDR1 and CDR2 are DFQATT and SNEGSKA (reference sequence). This CDR3 is built from 16 residues. V shed 3 bases, J shed 7 bases, and the junction held 10 bases outside the gene matches. CDR3 amino acids: CSASMGQGAMLQPQHF. CDR3 bases: TGCAGTGCTAGTATGGGACAGGGGGCGATGCTCCAGCCCCAGCATTTT.

This clonotype turned up a few times. The chain joins TRBV27 to TRBJ2-1, with 11 bases identical to TRBD1. The CDR3 sequence is 15 residues long. J lost 4 bases, V lost 6 bases, and 5 bases had no gene match. Germline CDR1 MNHEY, CDR2 SMNVEV (reference sequence). CDR3 sequence: CASRSGTGGYNEQFF. DNA for the CDR3: TGTGCCAGCAGATCCGGGACAGGGGGTTACAATGAGCAGTTCTTC.

The chain is built from TRBV7-2 and TRBJ1-2; 9 bases line up with TRBD1. After removal of 5 bases from V and 7 bases from J, the junction contained 11 bases not matched to a gene. CDR3 size: 15 residues. Germline V gene lookup returns CDR1 SGHTA and CDR2 FQGNSA. Written as DNA, the CDR3 is TGTGCCAGCAGCCAAGCCGGGACAGGGCAGCGTGGCTACACCTTC. Translated: CASSQAGTGQRGYTF.

This clonotype was seen a handful of times. The chain is built from TRBV3-1 and TRBJ2-7; D might be TRBD1 (5 bases). The end of the DNA aligns better with TRBJ2-5, so the J call may be wrong. CDR3 length equals 17 residues. Per the germline V gene, CDR1 is LGHDT and CDR2 is YNNKEL (reference sequence). This CDR3 reads CASSQDGTRQRLGTQYF. In DNA form, the CDR3 reads TGTGCCAGCAGCCAAGATGGTACTCGACAGCGTTTAGGGACCCAGTACTTC.

The rearrangement links TRBV27 to TRBJ2-7; unclear D gene. TRBJ2-5 matches the DNA end more closely, so the J call is doubtful. CDR1 and CDR2 (germline): MNHEY, SMNVEV (reference sequence). The CDR3 extends over 13 amino acids. The DNA of the CDR3 is TGTGCCAGCAGTTTAAATACACAAGAGACCCAGTACTTC. It codes for CASSLNTQETQYF.

The V and J genes are TRBV3-1 and TRBJ2-3; TRBD2 agrees at 8 bases. Losses at the gene ends were 3 bases for V and 6 bases for J; bases not matched to a gene: 11. CDR3 length: 16 amino acids. Germline V gene lookup returns CDR1 LGHDT and CDR2 YNNKEL (reference sequence). The CDR3 DNA reads TGTGCCAGCAGCCAGCCAGCGGGAGCAAGTTTGGATACGCAGTATTTT. Protein product: CASSQPAGASLDTQYF.

Here the CDR3 DNA reads TGCAGCGTTGAAGCCAGTGAGACCCAGTACTTC. This encodes CSVEASETQYF. This chain joins TRBV29-1 and TRBJ2-5; D gene ambiguous. Per germline, CDR1 SQVTM and CDR2 ANQGSEA. V was clipped by 1 base and J by 5 bases, with 5 bases between them. The CDR3 is 11 amino acids.

The rearrangement joins TRBV29-1 to TRBJ2-5; D gene ambiguous. Germline CDR1 and CDR2: SQVTM and ANQGSEA. The CDR3 runs to 10 residues. V was pared by 7 bases and J by 11 bases, with 14 bases between. The CDR3 loop is CSANGGEQYF. CDR3 in DNA: TGCAGCGCAAATGGTGGTGAGCAGTACTTC.

This chain links TRBV20-1 with TRBJ2-1; the D gene is possibly TRBD2 (5 bases). The ends were cut back, 0 bases at V and 0 bases at J, with 12 bases in the middle. The CDR3 totals 16 residues. Per the germline V gene, CDR1 is DFQATT and CDR2 is SNEGSKA (reference sequence). The CDR3, as DNA: TGCAGTGCTAGAGATCCGGAAACTAGCTCCTACAATGAGCAGTTCTTC. Translating gives CSARDPETSSYNEQFF.

This clonotype was seen only a few times. The chain combines TRBV6-6 with TRBJ2-7; TRBD2 matches at 14 bases. The V and J ends lost 6 bases and 1 base, in that order; junction bases with no gene match: 5. Germline CDR1 reads MNHNY; CDR2 reads SVGAGI (reference sequence). The CDR3 loop spans 16 amino acids. The CDR3 here is CASSRGLAGASYEQYF. The CDR3 DNA is TGTGCCAGCAGCCGGGGACTAGCGGGAGCATCCTACGAGCAGTACTTC.

The chain couples TRBV20-1 to TRBJ2-7; D gene uncertain. CDR1 and CDR2 (germline): DFQATT, SNEGSKA (reference sequence). The CDR3 sequence is 13 residues long. Trimming left V 0 bases short and J 5 bases short, with 11 bases between. CDR3 sequence reads: CSAREIELHEQYF. CDR3 DNA sequence: TGCAGTGCTAGAGAGATAGAACTCCACGAGCAGTACTTC.

The chain joins TRBV3-1 to TRBJ1-2; no reliable D call. V was cut by 0 bases and J by 8 bases, with 7 bases left in between. The CDR3 runs 12 residues. From germline, CDR1 is LGHDT and CDR2 YNNKEL (reference sequence). The CDR3 protein is CASSQDGKGYTF. DNA of the CDR3: TGTGCCAGCAGCCAAGATGGAAAGGGCTACACCTTC.

This chain links TRBV6-5 with TRBJ2-1, with D possibly TRBD2 on 5 matching bases. Germline V gene lookup returns CDR1 MNHEY and CDR2 SVGAGI. CDR3 length: 16 amino acids. The V gene lost 2 bases and the J gene lost 9 bases, with 20 bases spanning the gap. The CDR3 nucleotides read TGTGCCAGCAGTTACCTCGGATCCTCTAGGAGCGGTGAGCAGTTCTTC. This translates into CASSYLGSSRSGEQFF.

This rearrangement joins TRBV14 to TRBJ2-3, with TRBD1 identical over 7 bases. The CDR3 sequence is 15 residues long. CDR1 and CDR2 from the germline V gene are SGHDN and FVKESK. With 5 bases clipped from V and 2 bases from J, the junction kept 7 bases outside the gene matches. The CDR3: CASSTRDSYTDTQYF. Here the CDR3 DNA reads TGTGCCAGCAGCACCAGGGACAGCTACACAGATACGCAGTATTTT.

The chain uses TRBV5-1 and TRBJ1-1, with 7 bases that match TRBD1. The junction had 6 bases not matched to a gene; V was cut back by 4 bases and J by 0 bases. There are 15 residues in the CDR3. Germline CDR1 is SGHRS and CDR2 is YFSETQ. CDR3 sequence (DNA): TGCGCCAGCAGCGACCAGGGGGGGTTGAACACTGAAGCTTTCTTT. This translates into CASSDQGGLNTEAFF. The complete variable domain, with remaining parts taken from reference TRBV5-1 and TRBJ1-1, reads KAGVTQTPRYLIKTRGQQVTLSCSPISGHRSVSWYQQTPGQGLQFLFEYFSETQRNKGNFPGRFSGRQFSNSRSEMNVSTLELGDSALYLCASSDQGGLNTEAFFGQGTRLTVV.

The rearrangement joins TRBV2 to TRBJ1-1, with 10 bases identical to TRBD1. CDR3 length equals 17 residues. V shed 6 bases, J shed 5 bases, and the junction held 15 bases outside the gene matches. Germline CDR1 SNHLY, CDR2 FYNNEI. DNA for the CDR3: TGTGCCAGCAGCCGTCTTGAAGACAGGGGGCTGGAGACTGAAGCTTTCTTT. Protein: CASSRLEDRGLETEAFF.

This clonotype was seen more than once but under ten times. This sequence joins TRBV3-1 and TRBJ2-1; D call uncertain. V was clipped by 4 bases and J by 10 bases, with 11 bases between them. Germline V CDR1 and CDR2: LGHDT, YNNKEL (reference sequence). The CDR3 is 12 residues long. In DNA, the CDR3 is TGTGCCAGCAGCCGGGTAGATCGAGAGCAGTTCTTC. Residues: CASSRVDREQFF.

This clonotype was seen only a few times. V gene TRBV7-9 combines with J gene TRBJ1-2, with D perhaps matching TRBD1 (5 bases). Germline lookup yields CDR1 SEHNR and CDR2 FQNEAQ (reference sequence). The CDR3 is 16 amino acids. V shed 0 bases and J shed 2 bases, with 13 bases lying between them. CDR3 in amino acids: CASSLARGQSNYGYTF. CDR3 nucleotides: TGTGCCAGCAGCTTAGCGCGGGGCCAGAGCAACTATGGCTACACCTTC.

The chain has TRBV30 and TRBJ1-1; a weak D match, TRBD1 (6 bases). Trimming removed 2 bases at V and 5 bases at J, with 12 bases between. Germline values: CDR1 GTSNPN, CDR2 SVGIG (reference sequence). CDR3 size: 13 residues. The CDR3 DNA follows: TGTGCCTGGAGTTTGCCTACAGGGACTGAAGCTTTCTTT. This gives the protein CAWSLPTGTEAFF.

This chain joins TRBV15 and TRBJ2-5, with TRBD2 matching 7 bases. V was clipped by 0 bases and J by 4 bases; unmatched bases: 2. From germline, CDR1 is LNHNV and CDR2 YYDKDF (reference sequence). The CDR3 length is 14 residues. The CDR3 DNA sequence: TGTGCCACCAGCAGAGATCTAGCGGCAGAGACCCAGTACTTC. Its translation: CATSRDLAAETQYF.

J is TRBJ2-7 and V is TRBV7-2; TRBD1 is a possible D gene (6 bases). The DNA end lines up better with TRBJ2-5; the J call may be wrong. The CDR3 covers 20 residues. Germline V lookup: CDR1 SGHTA, CDR2 FQGNSA. The CDR3: CASSLWWRRTVSTAGETQYF. DNA for the CDR3: TGTGCCAGCAGCTTATGGTGGAGGCGGACAGTTTCCACCGCAGGGGAGACCCAGTACTTC.

This CDR3 reads CATSAPSGLAGVGEQFF. The CDR3 nucleotides read TGTGCCACCAGCGCACCATCGGGACTAGCGGGAGTAGGTGAGCAGTTCTTC. This chain connects TRBV15 to TRBJ2-1, with TRBD2 matching 14 bases. The CDR3 runs to 17 residues. J lost 9 bases, V lost 5 bases, and 12 bases had no gene match. Germline CDR1 is LNHNV and CDR2 is YYDKDF (reference sequence).

This chain connects TRBV6-2 or TRBV6-3 to TRBJ2-7, with 7 nucleotides matching TRBD1. Germline V CDR1 and CDR2: MNHEY, SVGEGT. This CDR3 has 14 residues. The V gene end was trimmed by 8 bases and the J gene end by 3 bases; junction bases not matched to a gene: 10. As DNA, the CDR3 is TGTGCCAGCCAAAATACAGGGGAACGCTACGAGCAGTACTTC. Encoded protein: CASQNTGERYEQYF.

This chain connects TRBV7-2 to TRBJ2-5; no clear D. CDR3 length equals 16 residues. Germline lookup yields CDR1 SGHTA and CDR2 FQGNSA. The V gene lost 4 bases and the J gene lost 1 base, with 16 bases spanning the gap. The CDR3 nucleotides are TGTGCCAGCAGCTCCTCAATGGCGCAGTCCCAAGAGACCCAGTACTTC. It translates to CASSSSMAQSQETQYF.

This clonotype was detected only a few times. The chain couples TRBV27 to TRBJ2-1; possibly TRBD2 for D (5 bases). CDR1 is MNHEY and CDR2 is SMNVEV in the germline V gene (reference sequence). Trimming removed 0 bases from V and 10 bases from J, with 7 bases in between. There are 12 residues in the CDR3. This chain's CDR3 is CASSLSGREQFF. CDR3 sequence (DNA): TGTGCCAGCAGTTTATCAGGGAGAGAGCAGTTCTTC.